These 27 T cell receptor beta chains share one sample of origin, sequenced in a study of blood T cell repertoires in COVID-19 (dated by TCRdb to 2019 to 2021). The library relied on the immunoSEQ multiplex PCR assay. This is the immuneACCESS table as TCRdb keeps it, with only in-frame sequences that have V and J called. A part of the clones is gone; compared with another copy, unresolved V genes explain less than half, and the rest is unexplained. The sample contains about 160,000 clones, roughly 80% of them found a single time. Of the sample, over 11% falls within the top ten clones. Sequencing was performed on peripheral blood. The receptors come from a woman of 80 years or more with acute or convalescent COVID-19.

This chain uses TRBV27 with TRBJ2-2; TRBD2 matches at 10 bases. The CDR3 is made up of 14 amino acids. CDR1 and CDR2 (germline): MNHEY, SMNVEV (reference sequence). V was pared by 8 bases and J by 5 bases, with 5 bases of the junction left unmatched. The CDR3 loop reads CASAGLAWTGELFF. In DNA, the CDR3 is TGTGCCAGCGCGGGACTAGCGTGGACCGGGGAGCTGTTTTTT.

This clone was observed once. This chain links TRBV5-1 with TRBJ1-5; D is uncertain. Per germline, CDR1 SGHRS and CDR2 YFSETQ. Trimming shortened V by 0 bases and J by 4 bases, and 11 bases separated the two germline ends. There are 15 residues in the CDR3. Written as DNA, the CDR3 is TGCGCCAGCAGCTTGGAGGGAGGGAGGAATCAGCCCCAGCATTTT. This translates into CASSLEGGRNQPQHF.

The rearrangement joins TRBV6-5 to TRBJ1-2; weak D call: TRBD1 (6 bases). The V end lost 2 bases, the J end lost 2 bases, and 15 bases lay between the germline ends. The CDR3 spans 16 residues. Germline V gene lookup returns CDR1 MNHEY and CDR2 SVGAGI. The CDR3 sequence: CASSYGSRGGNYGYTF. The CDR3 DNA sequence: TGTGCCAGCAGTTACGGCAGTCGGGGGGGCAACTATGGCTACACCTTC.

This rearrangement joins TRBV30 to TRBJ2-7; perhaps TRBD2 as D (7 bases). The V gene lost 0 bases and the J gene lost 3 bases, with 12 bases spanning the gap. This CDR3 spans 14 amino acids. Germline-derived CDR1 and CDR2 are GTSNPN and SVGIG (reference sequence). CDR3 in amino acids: CAWSVQGGDYEQYF. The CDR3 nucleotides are TGTGCCTGGAGTGTACAGGGAGGGGACTACGAGCAGTACTTC.

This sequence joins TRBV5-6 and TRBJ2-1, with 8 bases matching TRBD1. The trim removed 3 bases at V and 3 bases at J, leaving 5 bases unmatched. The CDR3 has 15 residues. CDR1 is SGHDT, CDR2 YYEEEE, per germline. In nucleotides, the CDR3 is TGTGCCAGCAGCTCGGACAGGGTGGGCTACAATGAGCAGTTCTTC. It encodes CASSSDRVGYNEQFF.

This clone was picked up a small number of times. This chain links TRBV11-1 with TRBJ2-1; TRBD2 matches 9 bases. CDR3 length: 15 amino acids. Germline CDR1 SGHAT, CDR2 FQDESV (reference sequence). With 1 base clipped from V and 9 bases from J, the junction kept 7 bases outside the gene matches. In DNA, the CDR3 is TGTGCCAGCAGCTTAGTGGTAGCGGGGGCAGGTGAGCAGTTCTTC. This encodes CASSLVVAGAGEQFF. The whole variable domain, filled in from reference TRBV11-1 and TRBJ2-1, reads EAEVAQSPRYKITEKSQAVAFWCDPISGHATLYWYRQILGQGPELLVQFQDESVVDDSQLPKDRFSAERLKGVDSTLKIQPAELGDSAMYLCASSLVVAGAGEQFFGPGTRLTVL.

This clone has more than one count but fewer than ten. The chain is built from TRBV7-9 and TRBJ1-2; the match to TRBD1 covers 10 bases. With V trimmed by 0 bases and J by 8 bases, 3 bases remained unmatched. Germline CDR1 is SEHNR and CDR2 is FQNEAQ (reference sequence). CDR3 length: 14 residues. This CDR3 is CASSLAGTGVGYTF. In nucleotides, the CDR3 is TGTGCCAGCAGCTTAGCCGGGACAGGGGTCGGCTACACCTTC.

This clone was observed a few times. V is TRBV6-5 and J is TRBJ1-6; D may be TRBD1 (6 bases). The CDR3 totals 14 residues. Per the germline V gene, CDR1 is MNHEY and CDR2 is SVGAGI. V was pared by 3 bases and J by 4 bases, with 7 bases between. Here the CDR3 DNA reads TGTGCCAGCAGTTATCAGGGGTATAATTCACCCCTCCACTTT. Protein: CASSYQGYNSPLHF.

CDR3 region: CASSLEQTRSYEQYF. The CDR3 nucleotides are TGTGCCAGCAGCTTAGAACAGACCCGCTCCTACGAGCAGTACTTC. The chain combines TRBV7-6 with TRBJ2-7; D is uncertain. Deletions cut 1 base from V and 0 bases from J, with 10 bases between. CDR1 is SGHVS and CDR2 is FNYEAQ in the germline V gene. This CDR3 is built from 15 residues.

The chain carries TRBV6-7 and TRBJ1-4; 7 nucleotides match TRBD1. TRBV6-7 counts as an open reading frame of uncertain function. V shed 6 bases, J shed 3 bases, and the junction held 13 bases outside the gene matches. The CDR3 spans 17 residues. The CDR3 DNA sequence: TGTGCCAGCAGGCCTACCGATCTACAGGGGTCTAATGAAAAACTGTTTTTT. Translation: CASRPTDLQGSNEKLFF.

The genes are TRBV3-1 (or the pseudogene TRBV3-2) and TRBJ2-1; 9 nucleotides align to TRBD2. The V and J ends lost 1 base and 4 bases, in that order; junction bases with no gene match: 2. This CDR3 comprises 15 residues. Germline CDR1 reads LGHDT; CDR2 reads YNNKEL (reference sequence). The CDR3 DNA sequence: TGTGCCAGCAGCCAAGCAGCGGGGGGTTACAATGAGCAGTTCTTC. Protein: CASSQAAGGYNEQFF.

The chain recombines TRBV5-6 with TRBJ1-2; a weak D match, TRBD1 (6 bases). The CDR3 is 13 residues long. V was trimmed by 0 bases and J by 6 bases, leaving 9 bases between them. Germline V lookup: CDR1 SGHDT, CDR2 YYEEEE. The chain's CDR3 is CASSLGRDNGYTF. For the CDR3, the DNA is TGTGCCAGCAGCTTGGGCAGGGACAATGGCTACACCTTC. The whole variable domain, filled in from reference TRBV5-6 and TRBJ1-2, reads DAGVTQSPTHLIKTRGQQVTLRCSPKSGHDTVSWYQQALGQGPQFIFQYYEEEERQRGNFPDRFSGHQFPNYSSELNVNALLLGDSALYLCASSLGRDNGYTFGSGTRLTVV.

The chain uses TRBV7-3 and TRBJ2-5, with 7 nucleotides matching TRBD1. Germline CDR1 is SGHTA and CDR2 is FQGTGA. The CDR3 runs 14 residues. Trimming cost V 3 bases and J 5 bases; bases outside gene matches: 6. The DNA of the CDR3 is TGTGCCAGCAGCTTCAGAGGGGGCGGTGAGACCCAGTACTTC. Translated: CASSFRGGGETQYF.

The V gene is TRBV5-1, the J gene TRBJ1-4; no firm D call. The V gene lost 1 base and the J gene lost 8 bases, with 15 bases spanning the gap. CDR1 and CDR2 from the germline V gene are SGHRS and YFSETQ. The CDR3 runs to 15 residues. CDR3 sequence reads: CASSLSPVPGEKLFF. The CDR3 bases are TGCGCCAGCAGCTTGTCCCCTGTTCCAGGAGAAAAACTGTTTTTT.

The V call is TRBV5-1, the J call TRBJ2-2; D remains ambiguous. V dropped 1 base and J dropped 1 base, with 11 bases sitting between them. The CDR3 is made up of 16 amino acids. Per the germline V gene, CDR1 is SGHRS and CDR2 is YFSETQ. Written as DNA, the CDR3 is TGCGCCAGCAGCTTGTCTACAGCCCTGAACACCGGGGAGCTGTTTTTT. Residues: CASSLSTALNTGELFF.

For the CDR3, the DNA is TGTGCCAGCAATAGTTTCCTGACAGGGAAAACCTACGAGCAGTACTTC. Its protein is CASNSFLTGKTYEQYF. The chain recombines TRBV27 with TRBJ2-7; 7 nucleotides match TRBD1. Trimming took 7 bases from V and 2 from J; bases not matched to a gene: 14. The CDR3 length is 16 residues. Germline V gene sequence: CDR1 MNHEY, CDR2 SMNVEV (reference sequence).

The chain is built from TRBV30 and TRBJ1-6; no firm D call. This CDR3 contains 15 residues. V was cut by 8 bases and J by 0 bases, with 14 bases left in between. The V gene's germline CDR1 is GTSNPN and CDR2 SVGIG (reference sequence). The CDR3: CALGSSPSYNSPLHF. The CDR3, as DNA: TGTGCCCTGGGTTCTAGTCCCTCCTATAATTCACCCCTCCACTTT. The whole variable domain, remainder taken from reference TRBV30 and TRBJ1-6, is SQTIHQWPATLVQPVGSPLSLECTVEGTSNPNLYWYRQAAGRGLQLLFYSVGIGQISSEVPQNLSASRPQDRQFILSSKKLLLSDSGFYLCALGSSPSYNSPLHFGNGTRLTVT.

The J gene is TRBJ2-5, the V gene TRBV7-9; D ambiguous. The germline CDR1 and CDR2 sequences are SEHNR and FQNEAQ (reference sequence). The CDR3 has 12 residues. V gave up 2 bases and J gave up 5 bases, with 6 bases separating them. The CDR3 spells CASSLMTETQYF. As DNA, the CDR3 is TGTGCCAGCAGCTTAATGACTGAGACCCAGTACTTC. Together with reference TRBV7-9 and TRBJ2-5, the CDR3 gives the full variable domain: DTGVSQNPRHKITKRGQNVTFRCDPISEHNRLYWYRQTLGQGPEFLTYFQNEAQLEKSRLLSDRFSAERPKGSFSTLEIQRTEQGDSAMYLCASSLMTETQYFGPGTRLLVL.

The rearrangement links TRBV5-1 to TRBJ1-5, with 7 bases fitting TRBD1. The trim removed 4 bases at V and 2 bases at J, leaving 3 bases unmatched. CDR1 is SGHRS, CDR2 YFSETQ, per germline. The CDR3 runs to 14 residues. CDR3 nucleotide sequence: TGCGCCAGCAGCCGTACAGGGGGCAATCAGCCCCAGCATTTT. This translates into CASSRTGGNQPQHF.

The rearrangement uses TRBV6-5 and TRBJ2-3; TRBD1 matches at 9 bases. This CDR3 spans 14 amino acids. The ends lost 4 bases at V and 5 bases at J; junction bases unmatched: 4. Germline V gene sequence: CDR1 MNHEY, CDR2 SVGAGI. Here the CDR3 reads CASSSWGQGDTQYF. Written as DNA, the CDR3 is TGTGCCAGCAGTTCCTGGGGACAGGGAGATACGCAGTATTTT.

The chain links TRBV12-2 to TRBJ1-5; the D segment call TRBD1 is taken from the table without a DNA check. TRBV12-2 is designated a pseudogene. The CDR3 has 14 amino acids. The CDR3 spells CASRDRVGNQPQHF. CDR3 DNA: TGTGCAAGTCGCGACAGGGTGGGCAATCAGCCCCAGCATTTT.

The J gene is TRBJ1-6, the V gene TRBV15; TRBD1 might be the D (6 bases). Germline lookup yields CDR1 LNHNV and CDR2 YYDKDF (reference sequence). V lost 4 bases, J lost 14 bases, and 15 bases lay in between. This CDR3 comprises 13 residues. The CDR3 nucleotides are TGTGCCACCAGCAAGGGGGACGGCCTGACCCTCCACTTT. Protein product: CATSKGDGLTLHF.

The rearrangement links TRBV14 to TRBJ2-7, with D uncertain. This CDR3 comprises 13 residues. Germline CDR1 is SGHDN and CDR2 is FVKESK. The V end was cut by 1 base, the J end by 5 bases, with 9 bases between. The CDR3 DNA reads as TGTGCCAGCAGCCAAGTAATGGGCCACGAGCAGTACTTC. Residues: CASSQVMGHEQYF.

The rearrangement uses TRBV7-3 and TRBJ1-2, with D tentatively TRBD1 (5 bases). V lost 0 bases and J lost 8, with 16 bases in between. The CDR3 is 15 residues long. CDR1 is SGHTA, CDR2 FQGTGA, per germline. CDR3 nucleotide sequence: TGTGCCAGCAGCTTAACGCGGGGGTCCCCTGAGGGCTACACCTTC. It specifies CASSLTRGSPEGYTF. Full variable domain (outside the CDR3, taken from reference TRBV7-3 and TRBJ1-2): GAGVSQTPSNKVTEKGKYVELRCDPISGHTALYWYRQSLGQGPEFLIYFQGTGAADDSGLPNDRFFAVRPEGSVSTLKIQRTERGDSAVYLCASSLTRGSPEGYTFGSGTRLTVV.

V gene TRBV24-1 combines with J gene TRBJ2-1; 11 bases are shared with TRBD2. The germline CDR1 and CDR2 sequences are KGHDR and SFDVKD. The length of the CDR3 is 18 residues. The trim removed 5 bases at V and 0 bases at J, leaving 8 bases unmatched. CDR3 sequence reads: CATSVPSGRMGSYNEQFF. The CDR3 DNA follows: TGTGCCACCAGTGTCCCTAGCGGGAGGATGGGCTCCTACAATGAGCAGTTCTTC.

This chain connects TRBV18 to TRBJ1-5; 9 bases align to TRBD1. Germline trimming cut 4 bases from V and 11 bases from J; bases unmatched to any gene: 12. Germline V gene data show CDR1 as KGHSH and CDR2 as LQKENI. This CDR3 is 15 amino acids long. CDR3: CASSRDRAQVRAQHF. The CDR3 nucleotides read TGTGCCAGCTCACGGGACAGGGCTCAGGTCAGGGCCCAGCATTTT. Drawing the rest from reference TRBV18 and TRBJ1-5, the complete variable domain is NAGVMQNPRHLVRRRGQEARLRCSPMKGHSHVYWYRQLPEEGLKFMVYLQKENIIDESGMPKERFSAEFPKEGPSILRIQQVVRGDSAAYFCASSRDRAQVRAQHFGDGTRLSIL.

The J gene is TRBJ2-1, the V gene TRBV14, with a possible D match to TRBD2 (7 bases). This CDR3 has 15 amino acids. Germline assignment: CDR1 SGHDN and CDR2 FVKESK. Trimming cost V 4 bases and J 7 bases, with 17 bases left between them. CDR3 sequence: CASSRPGGGQNEQFF. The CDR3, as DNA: TGTGCCAGCAGCCGACCTGGGGGGGGGCAGAATGAGCAGTTCTTC.